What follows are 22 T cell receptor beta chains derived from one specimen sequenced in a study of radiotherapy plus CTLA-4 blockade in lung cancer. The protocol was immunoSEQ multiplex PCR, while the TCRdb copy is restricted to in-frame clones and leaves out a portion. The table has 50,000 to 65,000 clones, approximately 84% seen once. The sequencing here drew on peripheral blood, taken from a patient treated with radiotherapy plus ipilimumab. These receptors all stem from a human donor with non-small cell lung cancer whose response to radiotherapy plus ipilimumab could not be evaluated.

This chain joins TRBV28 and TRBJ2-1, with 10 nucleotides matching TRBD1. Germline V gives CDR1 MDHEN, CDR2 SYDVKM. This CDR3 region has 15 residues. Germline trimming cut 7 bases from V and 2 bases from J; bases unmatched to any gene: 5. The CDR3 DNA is TGTGCCAGCAACCCGGGACAGGGGCCCTACAATGAGCAGTTCTTC. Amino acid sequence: CASNPGQGPYNEQFF.

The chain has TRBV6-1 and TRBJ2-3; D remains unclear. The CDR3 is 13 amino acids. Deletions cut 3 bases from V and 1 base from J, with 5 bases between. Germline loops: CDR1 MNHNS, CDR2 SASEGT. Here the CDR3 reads CASSDPGTDTQYF. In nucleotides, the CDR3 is TGTGCCAGCAGTGATCCTGGCACAGATACGCAGTATTTT.

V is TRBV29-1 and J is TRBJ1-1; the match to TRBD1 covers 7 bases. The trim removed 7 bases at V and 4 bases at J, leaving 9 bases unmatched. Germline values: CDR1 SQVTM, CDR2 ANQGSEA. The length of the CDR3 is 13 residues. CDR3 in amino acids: CSGARDRVTEAFF. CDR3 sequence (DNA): TGCAGCGGAGCCCGGGACAGAGTCACTGAAGCTTTCTTT.

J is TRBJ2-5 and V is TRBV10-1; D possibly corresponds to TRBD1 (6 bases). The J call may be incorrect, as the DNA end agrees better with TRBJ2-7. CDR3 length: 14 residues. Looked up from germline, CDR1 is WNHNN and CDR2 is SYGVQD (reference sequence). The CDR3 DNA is TGCGCCAGCAGTGAGTCGAGTGTACAGGGCGAGCAGTACTTC. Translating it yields CASSESSVQGEQYF.

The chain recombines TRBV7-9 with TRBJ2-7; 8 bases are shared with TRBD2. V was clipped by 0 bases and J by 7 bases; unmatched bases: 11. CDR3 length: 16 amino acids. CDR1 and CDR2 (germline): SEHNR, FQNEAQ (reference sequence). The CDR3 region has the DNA TGTGCCAGCAGCTTAGCTGCGGGGGGCCCCGCGGGGGAGCAGTACTTC. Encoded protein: CASSLAAGGPAGEQYF. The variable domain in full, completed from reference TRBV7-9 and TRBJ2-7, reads DTGVSQNPRHKITKRGQNVTFRCDPISEHNRLYWYRQTLGQGPEFLTYFQNEAQLEKSRLLSDRFSAERPKGSFSTLEIQRTEQGDSAMYLCASSLAAGGPAGEQYFGPGTRLTVT.

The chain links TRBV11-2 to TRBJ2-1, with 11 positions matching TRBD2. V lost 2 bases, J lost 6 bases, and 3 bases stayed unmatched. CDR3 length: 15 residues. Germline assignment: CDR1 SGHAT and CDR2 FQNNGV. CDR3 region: CASSLNSGGVNEQFF. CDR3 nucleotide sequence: TGTGCCAGCAGCTTAAATAGCGGGGGGGTCAATGAGCAGTTCTTC.

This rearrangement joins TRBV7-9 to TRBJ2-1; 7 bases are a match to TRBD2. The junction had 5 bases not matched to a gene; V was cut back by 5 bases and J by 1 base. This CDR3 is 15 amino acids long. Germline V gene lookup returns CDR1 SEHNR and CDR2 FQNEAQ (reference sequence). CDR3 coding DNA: TGTGCCAGCAGCGAACCGGGACTATCCTACAATGAGCAGTTCTTC. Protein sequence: CASSEPGLSYNEQFF.

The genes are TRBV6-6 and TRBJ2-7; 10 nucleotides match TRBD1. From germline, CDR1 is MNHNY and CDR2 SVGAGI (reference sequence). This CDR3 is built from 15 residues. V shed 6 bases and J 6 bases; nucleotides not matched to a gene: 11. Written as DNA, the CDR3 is TGTGCCAGCAGCCGCCGGGACAGGGGAACGGGCGAGCAGTACTTC. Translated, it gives CASSRRDRGTGEQYF.

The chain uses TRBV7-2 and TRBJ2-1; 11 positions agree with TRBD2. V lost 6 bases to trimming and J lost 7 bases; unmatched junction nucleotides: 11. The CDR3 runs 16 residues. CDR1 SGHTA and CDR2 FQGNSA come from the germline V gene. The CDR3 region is CASRRTPGTSGNEQFF. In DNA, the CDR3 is TGTGCCAGCAGACGTACCCCCGGGACTAGCGGTAATGAGCAGTTCTTC.

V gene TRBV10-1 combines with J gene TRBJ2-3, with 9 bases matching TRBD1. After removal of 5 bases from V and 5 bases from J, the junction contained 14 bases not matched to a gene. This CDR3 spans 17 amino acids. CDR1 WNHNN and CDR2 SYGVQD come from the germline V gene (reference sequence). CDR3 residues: CASSLGGQGTLGDTQYF. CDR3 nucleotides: TGCGCCAGCAGTTTGGGGGGACAGGGCACCTTGGGAGATACGCAGTATTTT.

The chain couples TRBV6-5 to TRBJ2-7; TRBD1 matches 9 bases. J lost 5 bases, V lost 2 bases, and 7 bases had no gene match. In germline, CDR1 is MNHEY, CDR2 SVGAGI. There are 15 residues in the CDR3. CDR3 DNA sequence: TGTGCCAGCAGTTACGGGGGGGGACAGGGCCACGAGCAGTACTTC. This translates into CASSYGGGQGHEQYF.

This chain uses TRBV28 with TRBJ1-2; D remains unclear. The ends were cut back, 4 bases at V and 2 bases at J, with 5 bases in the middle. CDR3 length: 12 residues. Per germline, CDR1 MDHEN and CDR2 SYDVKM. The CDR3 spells CASSSMNYGYTF. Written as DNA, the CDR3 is TGTGCCAGCAGTTCCATGAACTATGGCTACACCTTC.

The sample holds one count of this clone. The CDR3 coding sequence is TGTGCCAGCAGACCGACTCAGGGGGCAGGGGACACTGAAGCTTTCTTT. Its translation: CASRPTQGAGDTEAFF. The V and J genes are TRBV28 and TRBJ1-1, with 8 positions matching TRBD1. This CDR3 has 16 amino acids. Per germline, CDR1 MDHEN and CDR2 SYDVKM. The ends lost 6 bases at V and 3 bases at J; junction bases unmatched: 12.

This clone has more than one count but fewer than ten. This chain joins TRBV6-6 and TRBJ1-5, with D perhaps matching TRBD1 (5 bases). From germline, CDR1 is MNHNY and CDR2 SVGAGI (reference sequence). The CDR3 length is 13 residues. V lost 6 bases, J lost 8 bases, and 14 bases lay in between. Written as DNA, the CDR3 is TGTGCCAGCAGCCTTAGACAGTCCGAGCCCCAGCATTTT. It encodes CASSLRQSEPQHF.

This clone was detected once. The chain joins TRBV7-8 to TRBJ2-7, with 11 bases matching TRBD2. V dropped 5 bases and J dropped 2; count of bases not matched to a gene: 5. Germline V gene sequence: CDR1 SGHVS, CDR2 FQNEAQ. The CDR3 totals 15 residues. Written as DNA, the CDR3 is TGTGCCAGCAGCCGACTAGCGGGATCTACCTACGAGCAGTACTTC. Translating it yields CASSRLAGSTYEQYF.

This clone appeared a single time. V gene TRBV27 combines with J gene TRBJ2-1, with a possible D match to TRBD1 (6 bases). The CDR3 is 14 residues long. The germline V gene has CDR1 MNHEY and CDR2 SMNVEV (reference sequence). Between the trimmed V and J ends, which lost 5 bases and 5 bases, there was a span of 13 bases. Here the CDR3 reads CASSGRTVNNEQFF. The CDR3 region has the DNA TGTGCCAGCAGTGGCCGGACAGTTAACAATGAGCAGTTCTTC.

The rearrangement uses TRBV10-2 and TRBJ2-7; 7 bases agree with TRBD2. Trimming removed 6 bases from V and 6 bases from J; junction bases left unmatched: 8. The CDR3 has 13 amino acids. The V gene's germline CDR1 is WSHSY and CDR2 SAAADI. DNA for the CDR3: TGCGCCAGCAGACTAGCGTCTGAGTCCGAGCAGTACTTC. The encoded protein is CASRLASESEQYF.

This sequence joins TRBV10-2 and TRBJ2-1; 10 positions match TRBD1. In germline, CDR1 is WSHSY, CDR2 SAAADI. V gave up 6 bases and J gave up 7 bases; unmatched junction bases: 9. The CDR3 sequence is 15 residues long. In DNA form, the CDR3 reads TGCGCCAGCAGCGTCGACAGGGGGCTTGGGAATGAGCAGTTCTTC. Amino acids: CASSVDRGLGNEQFF.

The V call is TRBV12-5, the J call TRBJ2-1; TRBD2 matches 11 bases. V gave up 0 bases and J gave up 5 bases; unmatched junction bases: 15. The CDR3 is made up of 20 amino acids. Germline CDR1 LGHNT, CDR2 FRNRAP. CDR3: CASGLVLGLAGGATHNEQFF. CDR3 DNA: TGTGCTAGTGGTTTGGTACTAGGGCTAGCGGGGGGCGCCACCCACAATGAGCAGTTCTTC.

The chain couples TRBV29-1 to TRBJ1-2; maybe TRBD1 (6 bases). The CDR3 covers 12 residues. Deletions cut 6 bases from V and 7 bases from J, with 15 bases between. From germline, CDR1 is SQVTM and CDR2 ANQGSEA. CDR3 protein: CSVESGDGGYTF. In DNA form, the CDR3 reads TGCAGCGTAGAATCAGGGGACGGTGGCTACACCTTC. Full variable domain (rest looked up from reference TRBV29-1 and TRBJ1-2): SAVISQKPSRDICQRGTSLTIQCQVDSQVTMMFWYRQQPGQSLTLIATANQGSEATYESGFVIDKFPISRPNLTFSTLTVSNMSPEDSSIYLCSVESGDGGYTFGSGTRLTVV.

CDR3 coding DNA: TGTGCCAGCAGCTTTGAGAGTGCTTCAGATACGCAGTATTTT. It translates to CASSFESASDTQYF. The rearrangement links TRBV11-2 to TRBJ2-3; D remains ambiguous. This CDR3 is built from 14 residues. From germline, CDR1 is SGHAT and CDR2 FQNNGV. Between the trimmed V and J ends, which lost 3 bases and 4 bases, there was a span of 11 bases.

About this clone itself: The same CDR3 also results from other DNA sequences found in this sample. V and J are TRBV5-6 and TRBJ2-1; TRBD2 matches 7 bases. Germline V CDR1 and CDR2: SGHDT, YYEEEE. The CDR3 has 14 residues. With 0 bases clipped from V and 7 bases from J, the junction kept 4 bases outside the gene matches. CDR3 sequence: CASSLGLASNEQFF. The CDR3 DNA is TGTGCCAGCAGCTTGGGACTAGCAAGTAATGAGCAGTTCTTC.